Listed below are T cell receptor beta chains from one sample, sequenced in a study of blood T cells in healthy people across ages. TCRdb fed the 5' RACE reads into MiXCR, producing one record per CDR3 protein. The repertoire holds roughly 1.5 million distinct CDR3 sequences, with about 42% as singletons. The sample comprised blood. Every receptor here comes from a woman between 18 and 29 years old in good health. Both conserved end residues are part of each CDR3. D genes are given only for firm matches. The size of a clone is reported for some rows only, either as once, few or many, or as a class for expanded clones.

CDR3 protein | CDR3 DNA | clone size | D gene | J gene | V gene
CSAPGHQTGELFF | TGCAGTGCGCCGGGACACCAAACCGGGGAGCTGTTTTTT | NA | NA | TRBJ2-2 | TRBV20-1
CSAIGQGKDQPQHF | TGCAGTGCTATCGGACAGGGGAAGGATCAGCCCCAGCATTTT | NA | TRBD1 | TRBJ1-5 | TRBV20-1
CASSYPGGGQPQHF | TGTGCCAGCAGTTACCCAGGGGGTGGTCAGCCCCAGCATTTT | NA | TRBD1 | TRBJ1-5 | TRBV6-2/TRBV6-3
CAGSVAGVKNIQYF | TGTGCCGGCAGCGTAGCGGGAGTTAAAAACATTCAGTACTTC | NA | TRBD2 | TRBJ2-4 | TRBV27
CASGQRGPAEYF | TGTGCCAGCGGTCAAAGGGGGCCAGCGGAGTACTTC | NA | TRBD1 | TRBJ2-7 | TRBV27
CASSRSLFSTDTQYF | TGTGCCAGCAGCCGCAGCCTTTTTAGCACAGATACGCAGTATTTT | NA | NA | TRBJ2-3 | TRBV7-2
CASSPDVAFEAFF | TGCGCCAGCAGCCCCGATGTCGCTTTTGAAGCTTTCTTT | NA | NA | TRBJ1-1 | TRBV5-1
CSVMGVNENQPQHF | TGCAGTGTTATGGGAGTGAACGAGAATCAGCCCCAGCATTTT | few | NA | TRBJ1-5 | TRBV20-1
CASSFGKTSTDTQYF | TGTGCCAGCAGCTTCGGTAAAACTAGCACAGATACGCAGTATTTT | NA | NA | TRBJ2-3 | TRBV7-3
CASSFGPTRGLSSYNEQFF | TGTGCCAGCAGCTTTGGACCCACCCGGGGTTTAAGCTCCTACAATGAGCAGTTCTTC | NA | NA | TRBJ2-1 | TRBV7-9
CASSLGVTYEQYF | TGTGCCAGCAGTTTAGGGGTAACCTACGAGCAGTACTTC | many | NA | TRBJ2-7 | TRBV12-3/TRBV12-4
CASSPRPGQGDGYTF | TGCGCCAGCAGCCCCCGTCCCGGACAGGGCGACGGCTACACCTTC | NA | TRBD1 | TRBJ1-2 | TRBV4-1
CSASEDGYGYTF | TGCAGTGCTAGCGAGGATGGCTATGGCTACACCTTC | few | NA | TRBJ1-2 | TRBV20-1
CSAQSRDRGYEQYF | TGCAGTGCTCAATCCCGGGACAGGGGCTACGAGCAGTACTTC | few | TRBD1 | TRBJ2-7 | TRBV20-1
CASSLPQGYGYTF | TGTGCCAGCAGCTTACCCCAGGGTTATGGCTACACCTTC | NA | NA | TRBJ1-2 | TRBV11-2
CASSQGKITGELFF | TGCGCCAGCAGCCAAGGGAAAATCACCGGGGAGCTGTTTTTT | NA | NA | TRBJ2-2 | TRBV4-1
CASSRTSGDYEQYF | TGTGCCAGCAGCCGGACTAGCGGAGACTACGAGCAGTACTTC | few | TRBD2 | TRBJ2-7 | TRBV6-6
CASRPMQSSTDTQYF | TGTGCCAGCAGACCAATGCAGTCTAGCACAGATACGCAGTATTTT | once | NA | TRBJ2-3 | TRBV28
CAGSLPLGTVNEQYF | TGTGCCGGCAGCTTACCCCTAGGGACAGTGAACGAGCAGTACTTC | NA | TRBD1 | TRBJ2-7 | TRBV7-2
CASSPTGRHYEQYF | TGTGCCAGCAGTCCGACAGGGAGGCACTACGAGCAGTACTTC | few | NA | TRBJ2-7 | TRBV12-3/TRBV12-4
CASSLQLANTKWDTGELFF | TGTGCCAGCAGCTTACAACTAGCTAATACCAAGTGGGACACCGGGGAGCTGTTTTTT | few | NA | TRBJ2-2 | TRBV7-9
CASSLARANYGYTF | TGTGCCAGCAGCTTAGCCAGGGCCAACTATGGCTACACCTTC | NA | NA | TRBJ1-2 | TRBV7-2
CASSPGPHPGNEQFF | TGTGCCAGCTCACCCGGGCCCCACCCGGGCAATGAGCAGTTCTTC | few | NA | TRBJ2-1 | TRBV18
CASSLVTSGVDTQYF | TGTGCCAGCAGCTTAGTCACTAGCGGGGTGGATACGCAGTATTTT | few | TRBD2 | TRBJ2-3 | TRBV7-9
CASRSGDSYNEQFF | TGTGCCAGCAGGAGCGGGGATTCCTACAATGAGCAGTTCTTC | NA | TRBD2 | TRBJ2-1 | TRBV12-3/TRBV12-4
CSVVPQYNERFF | TGCAGCGTTGTTCCCCAGTACAATGAGCGGTTCTTC | NA | NA | TRBJ2-1 | TRBV29-1
CSARDLPGGHIYEQYF | TGCAGTGCTAGAGATTTGCCGGGGGGACACATCTACGAGCAGTACTTC | few | NA | TRBJ2-7 | TRBV20-1
CASTQIQDRGYEQYF | TGTGCCAGCACCCAGATACAGGACAGGGGTTACGAGCAGTACTTC | NA | TRBD1 | TRBJ2-7 | TRBV7-9
CASSQVGTGKAFF | TGTGCCAGCAGCCAAGTAGGGACAGGAAAAGCTTTCTTT | few | TRBD1 | TRBJ1-1 | TRBV3-1
CASSVEGLSAEEQFF | TGTGCCAGCAGCGTAGAGGGCCTCTCGGCAGAGGAGCAGTTCTTC | many | NA | TRBJ2-1 | TRBV9
CSALLAGGPIDTQYF | TGCAGTGCTCTACTAGCGGGAGGGCCTATAGATACGCAGTATTTT | few | TRBD2 | TRBJ2-3 | TRBV20-1
CAWSRENEQFF | TGTGCCTGGAGTAGGGAAAATGAGCAGTTCTTC | NA | NA | TRBJ2-1 | TRBV30
CASNQDGAVEQFF | TGTGCCAGCAACCAAGATGGCGCCGTTGAGCAGTTCTTC | NA | NA | TRBJ2-1 | TRBV4-2
CSASGWDYQETQYF | TGCAGTGCTAGTGGGTGGGACTACCAAGAGACCCAGTACTTC | NA | NA | TRBJ2-5 | TRBV20-1
CASSDQSYTF | TGTGCCAGCAGTGATCAGAGCTACACCTTC | few | NA | TRBJ1-2 | TRBV2
CATPDTQYF | TGTGCCACCCCAGATACGCAGTATTTT | few | NA | TRBJ2-3 | TRBV2
CAEEQEPSYEQYF | TGTGCCGAAGAGCAGGAGCCATCCTACGAGCAGTACTTC | NA | NA | TRBJ2-7 | TRBV7-2
CASSPPGTQPQHF | TGTGCCAGCAGTCCGCCTGGGACCCAGCCCCAGCATTTT | NA | NA | TRBJ1-5 | TRBV28
CSVLHGNYGYTF | TGCAGCGTGCTGCACGGAAACTATGGCTACACCTTC | few | NA | TRBJ1-2 | TRBV29-1
CASSVAASGGYVGNEQFF | TGTGCCAGCAGCGTAGCGGCTAGCGGGGGGTATGTCGGTAATGAGCAGTTCTTC | once | TRBD2 | TRBJ2-1 | TRBV9
CASSYGATRGRDYGYTF | TGTGCCAGCAGTTACGGTGCTACGAGGGGGCGCGACTATGGCTACACCTTC | few | TRBD1 | TRBJ1-2 | TRBV6-2/TRBV6-3
CASTRTGGEETQYF | TGTGCCAGCACCAGGACAGGTGGGGAAGAGACCCAGTACTTC | NA | TRBD1 | TRBJ2-5 | TRBV12-3/TRBV12-4
CASLSIGLAGGEQYF | TGTGCCAGCCTATCGATTGGACTAGCGGGAGGGGAGCAGTACTTC | NA | TRBD2 | TRBJ2-7 | TRBV28
CASSASTGETEAFF | TGTGCCAGCAGCGCAAGTACAGGGGAAACTGAAGCTTTCTTT | few | TRBD1 | TRBJ1-1 | TRBV7-9
CASSREVTEAFF | TGTGCCAGCAGCCGGGAGGTCACTGAAGCTTTCTTT | few | NA | TRBJ1-1 | TRBV12-3/TRBV12-4